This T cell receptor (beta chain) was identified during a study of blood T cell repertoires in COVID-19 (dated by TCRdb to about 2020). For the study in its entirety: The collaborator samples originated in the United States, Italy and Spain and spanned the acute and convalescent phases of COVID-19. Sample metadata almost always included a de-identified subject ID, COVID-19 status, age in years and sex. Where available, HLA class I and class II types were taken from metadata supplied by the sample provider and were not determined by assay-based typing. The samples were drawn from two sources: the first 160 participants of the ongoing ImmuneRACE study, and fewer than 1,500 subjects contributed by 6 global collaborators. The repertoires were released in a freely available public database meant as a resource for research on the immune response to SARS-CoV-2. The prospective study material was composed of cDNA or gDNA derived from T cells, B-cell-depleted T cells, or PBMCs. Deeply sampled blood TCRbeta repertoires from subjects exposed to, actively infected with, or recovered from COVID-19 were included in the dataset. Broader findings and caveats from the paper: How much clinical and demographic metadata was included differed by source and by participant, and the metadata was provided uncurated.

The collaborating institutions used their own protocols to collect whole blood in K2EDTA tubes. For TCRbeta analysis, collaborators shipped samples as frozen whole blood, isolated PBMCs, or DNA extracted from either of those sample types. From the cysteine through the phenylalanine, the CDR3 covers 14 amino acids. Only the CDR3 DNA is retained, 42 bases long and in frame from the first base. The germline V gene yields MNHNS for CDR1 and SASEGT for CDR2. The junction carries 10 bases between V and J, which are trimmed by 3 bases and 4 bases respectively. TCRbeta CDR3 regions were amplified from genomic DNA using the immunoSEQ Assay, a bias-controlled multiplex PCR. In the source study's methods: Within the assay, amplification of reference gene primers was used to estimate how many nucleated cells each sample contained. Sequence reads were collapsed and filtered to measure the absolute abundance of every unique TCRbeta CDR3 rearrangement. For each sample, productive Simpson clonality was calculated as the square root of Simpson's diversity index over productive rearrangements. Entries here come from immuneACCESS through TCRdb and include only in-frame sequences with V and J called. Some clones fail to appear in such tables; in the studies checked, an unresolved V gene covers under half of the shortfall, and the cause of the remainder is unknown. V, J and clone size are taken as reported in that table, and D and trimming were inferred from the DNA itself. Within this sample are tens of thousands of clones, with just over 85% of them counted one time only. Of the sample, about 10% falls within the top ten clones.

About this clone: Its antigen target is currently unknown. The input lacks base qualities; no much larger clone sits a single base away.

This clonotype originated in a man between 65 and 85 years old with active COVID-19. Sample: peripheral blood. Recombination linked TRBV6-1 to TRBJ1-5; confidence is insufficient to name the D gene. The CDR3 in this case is CASSEGGRNQPQHF. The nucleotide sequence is TGTGCCAGCAGTGAGGGAGGGAGGAATCAGCCCCAGCATTTT.